This T cell receptor beta chain was sequenced in a study of blood T cell repertoires in COVID-19. Overall study: PBMCs, B-cell-depleted T cells, or T cells were the source of the cDNA or gDNA that made up the material.

There are 13 residues in the CDR3. Germline V gives CDR1 SGHRS, CDR2 YFSETQ. The V end was cut by 0 bases, the J end by 9 bases, with 10 bases between. Donors were grouped by their self-reported clinical history. For recovered donors of Cohort 3, there were two negative PCRs, clearance, or symptom resolution. In the source study's methods: For nucleated cells, counts were estimated from reference gene primer amplification. Generated by immunoSEQ multiplex PCR, the TCRdb table keeps only in-frame clones and is missing some. The D gene and trimming were derived from the DNA, and the V and J assignments and clone size from that table. This sample has fewer than 350,000 clones, with around 88% found just once.

The chain couples TRBV5-1 to TRBJ2-4, with D possibly TRBD2 on 5 matching bases. This sequence originates from a middle-aged woman who had recovered from COVID-19. The specimen sequenced was PBMCs or T cells enriched from blood (not recorded which). The CDR3 region is CASSLEGSSIQYF. CDR3 in DNA: TGCGCCAGCAGCTTGGAAGGGAGTAGCATTCAGTACTTC.